These 21 T cell receptor beta chains came from one sample sequenced in a study of radiotherapy plus CTLA-4 blockade in lung cancer. Produced via immunoSEQ multiplex PCR; TCRdb's table is partial and in-frame only. The table lists about 70,000 clones, less than 85% of them singletons, with roughly 15% in the top ten. Sequencing used peripheral blood, obtained from a patient treated with radiotherapy plus ipilimumab. The source is a human donor with non-small cell lung cancer whose response to radiotherapy plus ipilimumab could not be evaluated. Some clones in this sample may be carry-over from other donors' samples.

The chain combines TRBV5-1 with TRBJ2-7; no definite D call. CDR3 length: 13 residues. The germline V gene has CDR1 SGHRS and CDR2 YFSETQ. V was pared by 2 bases and J by 12 bases, with 18 bases between. For the CDR3, the DNA is TGCGCCAGCAGCTTCGTGTCCAAAAAATCTAGGTACTTC. Protein sequence: CASSFVSKKSRYF.

The chain has TRBV7-2 and TRBJ2-1; the match to TRBD1 covers 12 bases. In germline, CDR1 is SGHTA, CDR2 FQGNSA. Trimming at V came to 5 bases and at J to 7 bases, leaving 6 bases not matched to a gene. The CDR3 has 15 amino acids. CDR3: CASSPGQGAGNEQFF. The CDR3 DNA sequence: TGTGCCAGCAGCCCGGGACAGGGGGCGGGTAATGAGCAGTTCTTC.

This sequence joins TRBV5-6 and TRBJ1-6; TRBD1 agrees at 7 bases. There are 16 residues in the CDR3. V trimming: 1 base; J trimming: 6 bases; junction bases outside the gene matches: 7. Germline CDR1 is SGHDT and CDR2 is YYEEEE. The CDR3 coding sequence is TGTGCCAGCAGCTTGATCGGGACAGCGGTTAATTCACCCCTCCACTTT. This gives the protein CASSLIGTAVNSPLHF.

The J gene is TRBJ1-2, the V gene TRBV19, with 7 bases fitting TRBD1. Per the germline V gene, CDR1 is LNHDA and CDR2 is SQIVND (reference sequence). The CDR3 spans 14 residues. Unmatched junction bases numbered 8, after V lost 2 bases and J lost 8 bases. The CDR3 sequence: CASSITQGRRGYTF. Written as DNA, the CDR3 is TGTGCCAGTAGTATAACACAGGGGAGGAGGGGCTACACCTTC.

This clone has a single count. The rearrangement uses TRBV18 and TRBJ2-2; 13 bases fit TRBD2. Germline V gene data show CDR1 as KGHSH and CDR2 as LQKENI. This CDR3 contains 16 residues. Germline trimming cut 3 bases from V and 4 bases from J; bases unmatched to any gene: 2. The CDR3, as DNA: TGTGCCAGCTCACCGAGACTAGCGGGGGGCACCGGGGAGCTGTTTTTT. Translating it yields CASSPRLAGGTGELFF.

This rearrangement joins TRBV29-1 to TRBJ2-1, with TRBD1 as a possible D gene (5 bases). The V end was cut by 6 bases, the J end by 0 bases, with 18 bases between. This CDR3 comprises 16 residues. Germline CDR1 SQVTM, CDR2 ANQGSEA. This chain's CDR3 is CSVTVRGGSSYNEQFF. CDR3 nucleotides: TGCAGCGTGACAGTTAGGGGCGGCAGCTCCTACAATGAGCAGTTCTTC.

In this sample, this clone turned up a few times. V gene TRBV6-5 combines with J gene TRBJ2-1, with 11 nucleotides matching TRBD2. Losses at the gene ends were 6 bases for V and 2 bases for J; bases not matched to a gene: 3. The CDR3 extends over 15 amino acids. Germline CDR1 MNHEY, CDR2 SVGAGI. CDR3 bases: TGTGCCAGCAGCCAACTAGCGGGGGCCTACAATGAGCAGTTCTTC. This sequence encodes CASSQLAGAYNEQFF.

The chain couples TRBV4-2 to TRBJ2-1; TRBD2 matches 7 bases. Germline trimming cut 0 bases from V and 4 bases from J; bases unmatched to any gene: 6. Germline-derived CDR1 and CDR2 are LGHNA and YNFKEQ. The CDR3 totals 16 residues. Here the CDR3 DNA reads TGTGCCAGCAGCCAAGAGGCAGCGGGGTGGTACAATGAGCAGTTCTTC. As protein: CASSQEAAGWYNEQFF.

CDR3 nucleotide sequence: TGTGCCAGCAGGTCTCCGGGACAGAGGAACACCATATATTTT. Translating it yields CASRSPGQRNTIYF. The chain combines TRBV6-1 with TRBJ1-3; 7 bases line up with TRBD1. Germline assignment: CDR1 MNHNS and CDR2 SASEGT. The CDR3 runs 14 residues. Unmatched junction bases numbered 9, after V lost 6 bases and J lost 7 bases.

As DNA, the CDR3 is TGTGCCAGCAGTAGGGACAGGGTAGGAGGGAGCAATCAGCCCCAGCATTTT. Residues: CASSRDRVGGSNQPQHF. This sequence joins TRBV6-4 and TRBJ1-5; 9 nucleotides agree with TRBD1. Looked up from germline, CDR1 is MRHNA and CDR2 is SNTAGT. The V gene end was trimmed by 5 bases and the J gene end by 1 base; junction bases not matched to a gene: 9. This CDR3 region has 17 residues.

This clone appeared a few times. This chain joins TRBV4-1 and TRBJ1-1; D ambiguous. The CDR3 runs to 13 residues. The germline V and J ends were trimmed by 0 bases and 5 bases, with 7 bases remaining between them. Germline-derived CDR1 and CDR2 are MGHRA and YSYEKL. CDR3 in DNA: TGCGCCAGCAGCCAAGACAGAAAGACTGAAGCTTTCTTT. This encodes CASSQDRKTEAFF.

V gene TRBV15 combines with J gene TRBJ2-4, with 8 positions matching TRBD1. CDR3 size: 16 residues. J lost 4 bases, V lost 0 bases, and 5 bases had no gene match. CDR1 is LNHNV, CDR2 YYDKDF, per germline (reference sequence). The CDR3 sequence is CATSRDGNRGKNIQYF. DNA of the CDR3: TGTGCCACCAGCAGAGACGGGAACAGGGGGAAAAACATTCAGTACTTC.

V usage is TRBV11-2 and J usage is TRBJ2-2; D unclear. Trimming shortened V by 0 bases and J by 8 bases, and 13 bases separated the two germline ends. CDR3 size: 15 residues. Per the germline V gene, CDR1 is SGHAT and CDR2 is FQNNGV. The CDR3 loop reads CASSLEYSSIGELFF. Here the CDR3 DNA reads TGTGCCAGCAGCTTAGAATACAGTTCCATTGGGGAGCTGTTTTTT.

CDR3 amino acids: CASGLHSGMSGELFF. The CDR3 nucleotides are TGTGCTAGTGGTCTTCATTCAGGGATGTCCGGGGAGCTGTTTTTT. The rearrangement joins TRBV12-5 to TRBJ2-2; TRBD1 might be the D (5 bases). Trimming left V 5 bases short and J 6 bases short, with 16 bases between. The CDR3 has 15 amino acids. CDR1 and CDR2 (germline): LGHNT, FRNRAP.

V is TRBV6-4 and J is TRBJ2-3, with D perhaps TRBD2 (5 bases). This CDR3 is 14 amino acids long. The V end was cut by 2 bases, the J end by 4 bases, with 10 bases between. Germline V gives CDR1 MRHNA, CDR2 SNTAGT. The CDR3 coding sequence is TGTGCCAGCAGTGACGGACTTACCGCAGATACGCAGTATTTT. Translation: CASSDGLTADTQYF.

This clone has more than one count but fewer than ten. The chain joins TRBV6-6 to TRBJ2-7; the match to TRBD1 covers 7 bases. CDR1 MNHNY and CDR2 SVGAGI come from the germline V gene (reference sequence). The CDR3 spans 14 residues. V shed 6 bases and J 0 bases; nucleotides not matched to a gene: 5. CDR3 DNA sequence: TGTGCCAGCAGGCGGACAGGACTCTCCTACGAGCAGTACTTC. Its protein is CASRRTGLSYEQYF.

The sample holds a few counts of this clone. The V and J genes are TRBV10-3 and TRBJ1-5; tentatively, D is TRBD1 (6 bases). V shed 8 bases and J shed 2 bases, with 13 bases lying between them. Germline CDR1 reads ENHRY; CDR2 reads SYGVKD. The CDR3 contains 14 residues. CDR3 in DNA: TGTGCCATCCGAGGGGACACGGGCAATCAGCCCCAGCATTTT. Its translation is CAIRGDTGNQPQHF.

V usage is TRBV5-1 and J usage is TRBJ2-5, with 7 bases aligning to TRBD2. The CDR3 has 14 amino acids. The V gene end was trimmed by 0 bases and the J gene end by 4 bases; junction bases not matched to a gene: 3. The germline V gene encodes CDR1 SGHRS and CDR2 YFSETQ. The CDR3 DNA follows: TGCGCCAGCAGCTTGGGGGAGGGGTCAGAGACCCAGTACTTC. This encodes CASSLGEGSETQYF.

The chain carries TRBV19 and TRBJ1-1; D gene unclear. The CDR3 loop spans 11 amino acids. Trimming stripped 6 bases from V and 10 bases from J, with 12 bases between. Germline CDR1 reads LNHDA; CDR2 reads SQIVND (reference sequence). CDR3 bases: TGTGCCAGTAGCACCAGCGGGAGAGCTTTCTTT. Its translation is CASSTSGRAFF.

The chain is built from TRBV7-9 and TRBJ1-2; 11 nucleotides match TRBD1. V shed 7 bases, J shed 3 bases, and the junction held 10 bases outside the gene matches. In germline, CDR1 is SEHNR, CDR2 FQNEAQ (reference sequence). The CDR3 has 16 amino acids. CDR3 loop: CASTRTGGAGDYGYTF. As DNA, the CDR3 is TGTGCCAGCACCCGGACAGGGGGCGCGGGGGACTATGGCTACACCTTC.

The rearrangement links TRBV6-5 to TRBJ2-7, with D possibly matching TRBD1 (9 bases). The germline CDR1 and CDR2 sequences are MNHEY and SVGAGI. This CDR3 contains 14 residues. The CDR3 spells CASGDSDRGREQYF. CDR3 in DNA: TGTGCTAGCGGGGACTCGGACAGGGGTCGCGAGCAGTACTTC.